Presented here are 13 T cell receptor beta chains from one specimen sequenced in a study of cytomegalovirus exposure and HLA in healthy donors. Researchers ran the PCR with 60 Vbeta and 13 Jbeta primers. Libraries were prepared by immunoSEQ multiplex PCR; TCRdb keeps only in-frame clonotypes and omits some of them. In the table there are just under 65,000 clones, about four fifths of which are singletons. Input material: PBMCs. The receptors here all came from a woman in her twenties or thirties in good health and CMV-seronegative.

The J gene is TRBJ2-7, the V gene TRBV7-9; the D gene is possibly TRBD2 (5 bases). V was pared by 1 base and J by 3 bases, with 10 bases between. CDR1 and CDR2 (germline): SEHNR, FQNEAQ (reference sequence). This CDR3 region has 14 residues. The CDR3 DNA follows: TGTGCCAGCAGCTTAGATGGACTTAGCTACGAGCAGTACTTC. It specifies CASSLDGLSYEQYF.

This clone was seen more than once but under ten times. The J gene is TRBJ2-7, the V gene TRBV6-5; D is unresolved. Between the trimmed V and J ends, which lost 6 bases and 7 bases, there was a span of 10 bases. The CDR3 consists of 11 residues. From germline, CDR1 is MNHEY and CDR2 SVGAGI. The CDR3: CASSRLFEQYF. The DNA for the CDR3 is TGTGCCAGCAGCCGGTTGTTTGAGCAGTACTTC.

This chain joins TRBV30 and TRBJ2-4; possibly TRBD1 for D (6 bases). In germline, CDR1 is GTSNPN, CDR2 SVGIG (reference sequence). CDR3 size: 15 residues. V dropped 5 bases and J dropped 0 bases, with 14 bases sitting between them. CDR3 sequence reads: CAWGGQPLAKNIQYF. The CDR3 DNA follows: TGTGCCTGGGGTGGACAGCCCCTAGCCAAAAACATTCAGTACTTC.

This clone is a singleton in its sample. The chain couples TRBV4-3 to TRBJ2-7; 12 bases are a match to TRBD2. Trimming cost V 1 base and J 5 bases; bases outside gene matches: 3. The CDR3 contains 15 residues. Germline V CDR1 and CDR2: LGHNA, YSLEER. The CDR3 protein is CASSQGTSGTHEQYF. The DNA for the CDR3 is TGCGCCAGCAGCCAAGGGACTAGCGGGACCCACGAGCAGTACTTC.

This clone was picked up a small number of times. V is TRBV30 and J is TRBJ1-4; D gene ambiguous. The germline V gene has CDR1 GTSNPN and CDR2 SVGIG (reference sequence). The V and J ends lost 2 bases and 5 bases respectively, with 9 bases between them. The CDR3 extends over 13 amino acids. The CDR3, as DNA: TGTGCCTGGAGTCCGTCCTTCAATGAAAAACTGTTTTTT. Its translation: CAWSPSFNEKLFF.

The chain links TRBV9 to TRBJ2-3; D is possibly TRBD2 (5 bases). This CDR3 comprises 18 residues. Deletions cut 0 bases from V and 1 base from J, with 18 bases between. CDR1 and CDR2 from the germline V gene are SGDLS and YYNGEE. The DNA of the CDR3 is TGTGCCAGCAGCGTAGCATGGGAGACGTCAAGCCGCACAGATACGCAGTATTTT. Protein product: CASSVAWETSSRTDTQYF.

The chain recombines TRBV15 with TRBJ1-2; D is unclear. Trimming removed 3 bases from V and 3 bases from J, with 11 bases in between. CDR1 and CDR2 from the germline V gene are LNHNV and YYDKDF (reference sequence). The CDR3 runs to 14 residues. Written as DNA, the CDR3 is TGTGCCACCAGCAGGGGCCAGGCCGACTATGGCTACACCTTC. Its translation: CATSRGQADYGYTF.

A word on this clone: Additional DNA sequences in this sample encode the identical CDR3. The chain links TRBV6-5 to TRBJ1-2; the match to TRBD1 covers 8 bases. The junction had 3 bases not matched to a gene; V was cut back by 5 bases and J by 7 bases. The germline CDR1 and CDR2 sequences are MNHEY and SVGAGI. The CDR3 has 12 amino acids. The CDR3 sequence: CASSLDRVGYTF. Here the CDR3 DNA reads TGTGCCAGCAGTCTGGACAGGGTTGGCTACACCTTC.

This clone was seen a few times. The V gene is TRBV6-1, the J gene TRBJ1-6; tentatively, D is TRBD1 (6 bases). CDR1 and CDR2 (germline): MNHNS, SASEGT. Trimming removed 3 bases at V and 8 bases at J, with 14 bases between. There are 15 residues in the CDR3. The CDR3 nucleotides are TGTGCCAGCAGTGACTATTGGACAGCAGATTCACCCCTCCACTTT. Encoded protein: CASSDYWTADSPLHF.

This sequence joins TRBV19 and TRBJ1-1; D is undetermined. With 6 bases removed from V and 1 base from J, the gap between germline ends came to 6 bases. CDR3 length: 12 residues. Germline CDR1 and CDR2: LNHDA and SQIVND (reference sequence). The CDR3 protein is CASRWQNTEAFF. The DNA of the CDR3 is TGTGCCAGTAGGTGGCAGAACACTGAAGCTTTCTTT.

The chain couples TRBV9 to TRBJ2-1, with D uncertain. This CDR3 is built from 14 residues. Germline-derived CDR1 and CDR2 are SGDLS and YYNGEE. V gave up 4 bases and J gave up 9 bases, with 17 bases separating them. This chain's CDR3 is CASSPANVIVEQFF. The CDR3 nucleotides read TGTGCCAGCAGCCCCGCTAATGTGATCGTTGAGCAGTTCTTC.

The chain carries TRBV2 and TRBJ2-3; 9 nucleotides agree with TRBD2. CDR1 and CDR2 from the germline V gene are SNHLY and FYNNEI. The CDR3 runs 16 residues. V lost 2 bases, J lost 6 bases, and 9 bases stayed unmatched. CDR3 sequence: CASSEWSLAGMDTQYF. CDR3 nucleotide sequence: TGTGCCAGCAGTGAATGGTCGCTAGCGGGGATGGATACGCAGTATTTT.

A few counts support this clone. The rearrangement uses TRBV30 and TRBJ1-2; 8 bases match TRBD1. Germline assignment: CDR1 GTSNPN and CDR2 SVGIG (reference sequence). The junction had 3 bases not matched to a gene; V was cut back by 8 bases and J by 4 bases. CDR3 length: 11 residues. CDR3 coding DNA: TGTGCCGGACAGGGTCCCTATGGCTACACCTTC. Translation gives CAGQGPYGYTF. Full variable domain (remainder filled in from reference TRBV30 and TRBJ1-2): SQTIHQWPATLVQPVGSPLSLECTVEGTSNPNLYWYRQAAGRGLQLLFYSVGIGQISSEVPQNLSASRPQDRQFILSSKKLLLSDSGFYLCAGQGPYGYTFGSGTRLTVV.